This T cell receptor beta chain was retrieved from a study of CD8 T cells in ankylosing spondylitis. The study's findings and limits: Among TCR beta sequences, a motif of eight highly homologous variants appeared characteristic of ankylosing spondylitis blood.

TCRdb ran MiXCR on the 5' RACE reads and lists one entry per CDR3 protein. The repertoire has hundreds of thousands of distinct CDR3 sequences, about an eighth of them found once; the top ten carry 0.45% to 0.6%. As to this clonotype: Its antigen remains unknown.

The germline gives CDR1 SGHRS, CDR2 YFSETQ. The CDR3 covers 16 residues. With V trimmed by 2 bases and J by 0 bases, 4 bases remained unmatched. Sequencing input: blood, either unsorted or a sorted T cell fraction (not recorded which). The clonotype originates from a male donor with ankylosing spondylitis. J is TRBJ2-2 and V is TRBV5-1, with 7 bases matching TRBD1. CDR3 coding DNA: TGCGCCAGCAGCTTACCAGGACAGGCGAACACCGGGGAGCTGTTTTTT. It is translated as CASSLPGQANTGELFF.